These T cell receptor beta chains were read from a single sample in a study of OX40 agonist ivuxolimab in advanced cancers. The repertoire was sequenced with immunoSEQ multiplex PCR; TCRdb's copy has only in-frame clones and lacks some. In the table there are tens of thousands of clones, around 87% of which are singletons. The material was CD4+ or CD8+ T cells sorted from blood, obtained in a trial of the OX40 agonist ivuxolimab. These receptors were collected from an adult with an advanced solid tumor such as melanoma, head and neck, liver or kidney cancer. The CDR3 runs from the conserved cysteine through the conserved F or W. A D gene is named only where the DNA matches it firmly. Clone size appears in some rows only: once, few, many, or a class for an expanded clone.

clone_size	d_call	v_call	j_call	cdr3_nt	cdr3_aa
-	TRBD2	TRBV7-7	TRBJ2-3	TGTGCTAGCAGCTTAACCCTAGCGGGTCGGGGTGATACGCAGTATTTT	CASSLTLAGRGDTQYF
-	TRBD1	TRBV15	TRBJ1-1	TGTGCCACCAGCAGGACAGGGGAGAGTTGGACTGAAGCTTTCTTT	CATSRTGESWTEAFF
-	TRBD1	TRBV19	TRBJ2-2	TGTGCCAGTAGTCTCACAGGGGTGCCCGGGGAGCTGTTTTTT	CASSLTGVPGELFF
-	-	TRBV28	TRBJ1-2	TGTGCCACCCCTAGGGAGGGCGGCTACACCTTC	CATPREGGYTF
-	-	TRBV7-2	TRBJ2-1	TGTGCCAGCAGCTTAGTAGGGGTTATTCGGGGGAACAATGAGCAGTTCTTC	CASSLVGVIRGNNEQFF
-	-	TRBV6-5	TRBJ1-5	TGTGCCAGCAGTCGGGAATGGCAGCCCCAGCATTTT	CASSREWQPQHF
-	-	TRBV11-3	TRBJ2-1	TGTGCCAGCAGCTTGGCGGCTTACAATGAGCAGTTCTTC	CASSLAAYNEQFF
-	-	TRBV5-1	TRBJ1-1	TGCGCCAGCAGCTCTATTGGACAGACGAACACTGAAGCTTTCTTT	CASSSIGQTNTEAFF
-	-	TRBV7-8	TRBJ2-2	TGTGCCAGCAGCTTATTGAGGCAGCCGAACACCGGGGAGCTGTTTTTT	CASSLLRQPNTGELFF
-	-	TRBV7-9	TRBJ2-1	TGTGCCAGCAGCTTTCTGTCGATCATAAGCTCCTACAATGAGCAGTTCTTC	CASSFLSIISSYNEQFF
-	-	TRBV11-3	TRBJ1-6	TGTGCCAGCAGCTTAGTAGCGGGGACATATAATTCACCCCTCCACTTT	CASSLVAGTYNSPLHF
-	TRBD2	TRBV19	TRBJ2-3	TGTGCCAGTAAAGTTAGCGGGGGTAAAGATACGCAGTATTTT	CASKVSGGKDTQYF
-	-	TRBV2	TRBJ2-2	TGTGCCAGCATCACAAGCGTCCCCGGGGAGCTGTTTTTT	CASITSVPGELFF
once	-	TRBV6-5	TRBJ1-1	TGTGCCAGCAACCGTTTGGGTAAAGCTTTCTTT	CASNRLGKAFF
-	-	TRBV6-5	TRBJ2-7	TGTGCCAGCAGTTACTTCAGGGGCGATCACGAGCAGTACTTC	CASSYFRGDHEQYF
-	TRBD2	TRBV10-3	TRBJ2-7	TGTGCCATCAGTCCATCCGGGACTAGAGGTGGGGAGCAGTACTTC	CAISPSGTRGGEQYF
few	-	TRBV7-8	TRBJ1-2	TGTGCCAGCAGCTTAGCCCGGAACTATGGCTACACCTTC	CASSLARNYGYTF
-	TRBD2	TRBV5-1	TRBJ2-1	TGCGCCAGCAGCTTGGGGATGGCGGGAGCCTACAATGAGCAGTTCTTC	CASSLGMAGAYNEQFF
-	TRBD2	TRBV4-3	TRBJ2-3	TGCGCCAGCAGCCAAGATACGGGGGGGACTATTTATACGCAGTATTTT	CASSQDTGGTIYTQYF
-	-	TRBV7-2	TRBJ2-1	TGTGCCAGCAGCTTAGAGGTAAATAGTGCCTTGGGGGAGCAGTTCTTC	CASSLEVNSALGEQFF
-	-	TRBV18	TRBJ1-4	TGTGCCAGCTCACCAGGCCTGATCAGCACTAATGAAAAACTGTTTTTT	CASSPGLISTNEKLFF
-	TRBD2	TRBV7-2	TRBJ2-1	TGTGCCAGCAGCCTTAGCGGGGGGGCCTACAATGAGCAGTTCTTC	CASSLSGGAYNEQFF
few	TRBD1	TRBV2	TRBJ1-1	TGTGCCAGCAGTAATCGACAGGGTTTGAACACTGAAGCTTTCTTT	CASSNRQGLNTEAFF
-	-	TRBV9	TRBJ1-2	TGTGCCAGCAGCGTAGGAGGTTCCCGGGACACGAGGGGCTACACCTTC	CASSVGGSRDTRGYTF
-	-	TRBV28	TRBJ1-2	TGTGCCAGCAGTTTCCTAGGGGCGGGGAACTATGGCTACACCTTC	CASSFLGAGNYGYTF
-	TRBD1	TRBV5-1	TRBJ2-3	TGCGCCAGCAGCCTGGGACAGAGCACAGATACGCAGTATTTT	CASSLGQSTDTQYF
few	-	TRBV11-2	TRBJ1-1	TGTGCCAGCAGCCCGATCGTGGCTGAAGCTTTCTTT	CASSPIVAEAFF
-	-	TRBV18	TRBJ2-7	TGTGCCAGCTCACCAGGACTTGGGTCCTACGAGCAGTACTTC	CASSPGLGSYEQYF
-	-	TRBV5-4	TRBJ1-1	TGTGCCAGCAGCCTGACCTTGGGGACTGAAGCTTTCTTT	CASSLTLGTEAFF
-	TRBD1	TRBV27	TRBJ2-7	TGTGCCAGCACCCCTGACAGGGCGAGGACCTACGAGCAGTACTTC	CASTPDRARTYEQYF
once	-	TRBV5-6	TRBJ1-2	TGTGCCAGCAGCACTCCCACAGGAGCTAACTATGGCTACACCTTC	CASSTPTGANYGYTF
-	-	TRBV10-3	TRBJ2-2	TGTGCCATCAGCGGGACACCGGGCGACGGCCATAGGGAGCTGTTTTTT	CAISGTPGDGHRELFF
-	-	TRBV7-9	TRBJ2-1	TGTGCCAGCAGAAACTTCGTTAGGCCGGAGCAGTTCTTC	CASRNFVRPEQFF
-	-	TRBV29-1	TRBJ1-4	TGCAGCGCAACAACTTATGCTAATGAAAAACTGTTTTTT	CSATTYANEKLFF
-	-	TRBV2	TRBJ1-3	TGTGCCAGCCAGCAGGGGCCATACTCTGGAAACACCATATATTTT	CASQQGPYSGNTIYF
once	-	TRBV6-6	TRBJ2-7	TGTGCCGCCGGAGGGGCAGGGACCTACGAGCAGTACTTC	CAAGGAGTYEQYF
-	-	TRBV11-2	TRBJ2-7	TGTGCCAGCAGCCAGACCGGCTCCTACGAGCAGTACTTC	CASSQTGSYEQYF
few	-	TRBV5-6	TRBJ2-4	TGTGCCAGCAGCTTGGAACGTGCAGACGGGTCTGCCAAAAACATTCAGTACTTC	CASSLERADGSAKNIQYF
many	-	TRBV10-3	TRBJ1-2	TGTGCCAACGGCCCAGGACCGCGGAGAGACTATGGCTACACCTTC	CANGPGPRRDYGYTF
-	TRBD1	TRBV25-1	TRBJ1-1	TGTGCCAGCAGCAAACAGGGGGCAGTGGGGACTGAAGCTTTCTTT	CASSKQGAVGTEAFF
-	-	TRBV6-4	TRBJ1-4	TGTGCCAGCAGTCCGCATGCAACTAATGAAAAACTGTTTTTT	CASSPHATNEKLFF
-	-	TRBV28	TRBJ1-6	TGTGCCAGCAGTTTCATTCGGCAGGGGTCGGTTCCCCTCCACTTT	CASSFIRQGSVPLHF